These 2 T cell receptor beta chains were sequenced from one sample in a study of blood T cell repertoires in COVID-19. Some clones are missing from TCRdb's copy, which holds only in-frame ones; the method was immunoSEQ multiplex PCR. The table lists about 85,000 clones, roughly four fifths of them singletons. The sequencing input was peripheral blood. These receptors were collected from a man aged 55 to 70 with acute or convalescent COVID-19.

The CDR3 DNA follows: TGTGCCAGTAGTATCGGTGAGCCTAGGGGCACTGAAGCTTTCTTT. Translated, it gives CASSIGEPRGTEAFF. This rearrangement joins TRBV19 to TRBJ1-1, with TRBD1 as a possible D gene (5 bases). CDR1 is LNHDA, CDR2 SQIVND, per germline (reference sequence). This CDR3 contains 15 residues. The V end was cut by 3 bases, the J end by 4 bases, with 15 bases between.

In its sample, this clone was seen once. The gene calls are TRBV11-2 and TRBJ1-4; D might be TRBD1 (6 bases). The ends were cut back, 1 base at V and 11 bases at J, with 14 bases in the middle. The CDR3 has 14 amino acids. Germline CDR1 reads SGHAT; CDR2 reads FQNNGV. The CDR3 is CASSLATGGAKLFF. Written as DNA, the CDR3 is TGTGCCAGCAGCTTAGCAACGGGGGGGGCGAAACTGTTTTTT.